This T cell receptor (beta chain) was documented in a study of blood T cell repertoires in COVID-19. This clone was seen only once. Donors were grouped by their self-reported clinical history. Some clones are missing from TCRdb's copy, which holds only in-frame ones; the method was immunoSEQ multiplex PCR. Among 400,000 or so clones listed, 88% were seen once. Germline lookup yields CDR1 KGHDR and CDR2 SFDVKD. V was pared by 9 bases and J by 4 bases, with 6 bases of the junction left unmatched. The CDR3 spans 14 residues. What was sequenced was PBMCs or T cells enriched from blood (not recorded which). This rearrangement joins TRBV24-1 to TRBJ2-5, with 11 bases fitting TRBD1. The clonotype comes from a middle-aged woman with acute COVID-19. CDR3 nucleotides: TGTGCCACCGGACAGGGGGCGCTGGTAGAGACCCAGTACTTC. This gives the protein CATGQGALVETQYF.